A single sample gave rise to the 20 T cell receptor beta chains below, sequenced in a study of tumor-infiltrating lymphocytes in primary liver carcinoma. Both RNA and DNA were isolated together from 20-30 mg of bulk tissue that had not been sorted. A constant-region primer served to make TCR beta cDNA from around 500 ng total RNA. ARM-PCR, slightly modified, supplied the TCR beta libraries through three nested multiplex PCR rounds. Two initial PCR rounds of around 10 cycles each paired TRBV1-TRBV30 forward primers with a C-beta reverse primer. TCRdb re-called the multiplex PCR reads through MiXCR, storing one row per CDR3 protein. The table lists more than 45,000 distinct CDR3 sequences, around 79% of them singletons. Input material: liver tumor tissue from sampling region 3. Subset meaning: tumor region T3, left-lateral pole. These receptors were taken from a middle-aged man with primary liver carcinoma and hepatitis B virus infection.

As for this clonotype: Lacking the conserved final phenylalanine or tryptophan, this CDR3 likely reflects a read error. The J gene is TRBJ2-2, the V gene TRBV29-1, with D possibly TRBD1 on 5 matching bases. The V end lost 5 bases, the J end lost 1 base, and 8 bases lay between the germline ends. The CDR3 runs 13 residues. The germline gives CDR1 SQVTM, CDR2 ANQGSEA. CDR3 DNA: TGCAGCGTTTCGACAGAGAACACCGGGGAGCTGTTTCTT. Protein sequence: CSVSTENTGELFL.

Regarding this clonotype: The junction and the germline gene differ at one end; a read error may be behind it. The CDR3 protein is CAGSLRQGIDGYTF. The CDR3 region has the DNA TGTGCCGGCAGTTTGCGACAGGGAATAGATGGCTACACCTTC. The chain has TRBV12-3 or TRBV12-4 and TRBJ1-2; 7 bases map to TRBD1. This CDR3 is built from 14 residues.

Details on this clonotype: One junction end disagrees with the germline gene, perhaps due to a read error. The gene calls are TRBV11-2 and TRBJ2-5, with a tentative D call TRBD2 (5 bases). The CDR3 consists of 16 residues. Germline loops: CDR1 SGHAT, CDR2 FQNNGV. The CDR3 nucleotides are TGTGCCAGCGGATCCCGGGATTCGGGCCACCAAGAGACCCAATACTTC. Translation: CASGSRDSGHQETQYF.

This clonotype was recorded at least ten times. V and J are TRBV2 and TRBJ2-3; D may be TRBD1 (6 bases). The germline CDR1 and CDR2 sequences are SNHLY and FYNNEI. V was pared by 5 bases and J by 0 bases, with 15 bases between. CDR3 length: 16 amino acids. CDR3 DNA sequence: TGTGCCAGCAGTTCCCCAACAGGGATCAGCACAGATACGCAGTATTTT. It encodes CASSSPTGISTDTQYF.

This clonotype was seen many times. V gene TRBV5-1 combines with J gene TRBJ2-6; TRBD2 matches at 9 bases. Trimming cost V 1 base and J 0 bases; bases outside gene matches: 5. Germline CDR1 and CDR2: SGHRS and YFSETQ. CDR3 length: 18 residues. DNA of the CDR3: TGCGCCAGCAGCTTGCTAGCGGGATCTTCCTCTGGGGCCAACGTCCTGACTTTC. Translating gives CASSLLAGSSSGANVLTF.

This clonotype was detected ten times or more. The chain has TRBV5-6 and TRBJ1-1; D is unclear. V lost 4 bases and J 1 base, leaving 14 bases between the germline ends. The CDR3 is 15 residues long. The V gene's germline CDR1 is SGHDT and CDR2 YYEEEE. CDR3 in amino acids: CASSPGPGGNTEAFF. The CDR3 DNA is TGTGCCAGCAGCCCGGGCCCGGGAGGGAACACTGAAGCTTTCTTT.

Regarding this clonotype: The CDR3 does not close with the conserved phenylalanine or tryptophan, likely indicating a read error. It is unclear where the CDR3 begins or ends on the DNA, so no DNA is shown, and the CDR3 is as TCRdb lists it. The CDR3 is CASSQDDGDYGYTS. V usage is TRBV4-2 and J usage is TRBJ1-2. Including both end residues, the CDR3 is 14 amino acids long. In germline, CDR1 is LGHNA, CDR2 YNFKEQ.

Turning to this clonotype: The missing conserved phenylalanine or tryptophan at the end of this CDR3 makes a read error likely. The chain joins TRBV12-3 or TRBV12-4 to TRBJ2-2; D is undetermined. The CDR3 totals 14 residues. CDR3 in amino acids: CTSTEIPNTGELFS. The CDR3 coding sequence is TGTACCAGCACGGAAATTCCCAACACCGGGGAGCTGTTTTCT.

As concerns this clonotype: A clone one base away is much larger, so this may be a read error. This chain connects TRBV30 to TRBJ2-1; weak D call: TRBD1 (6 bases). In germline, CDR1 is GTSNPN, CDR2 SVGIG (reference sequence). The CDR3 has 15 residues. The CDR3 DNA reads as TGTACCTGGGGGCCGGGGCCCAGCTCCTACAATGAGCAGTTCTTC. This gives the protein CTWGPGPSSYNEQFF.

Details on this clonotype: Compared with germline, one end of the junction differs, possibly owing to a read error. This chain joins TRBV24-1 and TRBJ2-1; D is perhaps TRBD2 (5 bases). The CDR3 extends over 15 amino acids. Germline V gives CDR1 KGHDR, CDR2 SFDVKD. CDR3: CVTSDSRASLSEQFF. CDR3 DNA sequence: TGTGTCACCAGTGATTCGCGGGCCTCCTTAAGCGAGCAGTTCTTC.

Regarding this clonotype: One end of the junction fails to match germline, which may point to a read error. This chain links TRBV4-1 with TRBJ2-2, with D possibly being TRBD2 (5 bases). The CDR3 is made up of 15 amino acids. The V gene's germline CDR1 is MGHRA and CDR2 YSYEKL. The CDR3: CASSQEAANTGELLF. As DNA, the CDR3 is TGCGCAAGCAGCCAAGAAGCTGCTAACACCGGGGAGCTGTTATTT.

Comments on this clonotype: One junction end disagrees with the germline gene, perhaps due to a read error. CDR3 nucleotides: TGCGCCAGCAGCCGGGGCGGGTCAGATCATAATTCACCCCTCCACTTT. Its protein is CASSRGGSDHNSPLHF. The chain links TRBV6-5 to TRBJ1-6; a possible D gene is TRBD1 (5 bases). Germline CDR1 reads MNHEY; CDR2 reads SVGAGI. The CDR3 is made up of 16 amino acids.

This clonotype is labeled medium-sized. The rearrangement links TRBV12-3 or TRBV12-4 to TRBJ1-5; D gene uncertain. CDR3 size: 14 residues. Deletions cut 6 bases from V and 5 bases from J, with 14 bases between. The chain's CDR3 is CASSPFRIDQPQHF. As DNA, the CDR3 is TGTGCCAGCAGCCCCTTCCGGATTGATCAGCCCCAGCATTTT.

To note about this clonotype: Sequence at one end of the junction differs from germline and may be a read error. The V gene is TRBV6-2 or TRBV6-3, the J gene TRBJ2-2; D perhaps matches TRBD2 (7 bases). Looked up from germline, CDR1 is MNHEY and CDR2 is SVGEGT. The CDR3 runs 14 residues. For the CDR3, the DNA is TGTGCCAGCACTTCAATAGGGGGGGCCGGAGAGCTGTTTTTT. Amino acid sequence: CASTSIGGAGELFF.

In regard to this clonotype: A much larger clonotype is one base distant, so this may be a read error. The genes are TRBV7-9 and TRBJ2-1; 13 bases fit TRBD2. The germline V gene has CDR1 SEHNR and CDR2 FQNEAQ (reference sequence). After removal of 7 bases from V and 6 bases from J, the junction contained 6 bases not matched to a gene. The CDR3 spans 15 residues. The CDR3 spells CASTQGLAGSNEQFF. Written as DNA, the CDR3 is TGTGCCAGCACCCAGGGACTAGCGGGGAGCAATGAGCAGTTCTTC.

About this clonotype: This likely comes from a read error, as the CDR3 has no conserved phenylalanine or tryptophan at its end. This chain uses TRBV10-2 with TRBJ2-5; 10 bases agree with TRBD2. The CDR3 is made up of 14 amino acids. CDR1 is WSHSY and CDR2 is SAAADI in the germline V gene. The CDR3 DNA sequence: TGTGCCAGCAGAGAGACTAGCGGGCCGGGGACCCAGTACTAC. Translated, it gives CASRETSGPGTQYY.

This chain connects TRBV20-1 to TRBJ2-1, with D perhaps given as TRBD1 or TRBD2 (5 bases each). The CDR3 covers 11 residues. Germline assignment: CDR1 DFQATT and CDR2 SNEGSKA (reference sequence). The CDR3 coding sequence is TGCAGACTAACCCGGGGCGGAGAGCAGTTCTTC. Its translation: CRLTRGGEQFF.

Points on this clonotype: At one end, the junction sequence differs from germline, possibly due to a read error. The genes are TRBV7-9 and TRBJ2-3; D remains unclear. The germline CDR1 and CDR2 sequences are SEHNR and FQNEAQ (reference sequence). The CDR3 is 11 amino acids. The CDR3 DNA is TGTGTCAGCAGCCCCCCCGATAAGCAGTATTTT. Protein: CVSSPPDKQYF.

Of note for this clonotype: One junction end does not reproduce the germline sequence, and a read error may be involved. This rearrangement joins TRBV6-5 to TRBJ2-7; D gene ambiguous. Germline V CDR1 and CDR2: MNHEY, SVGAGI. The CDR3 is 14 amino acids. The CDR3 loop reads CASSYGVGLGEQYF. CDR3 nucleotides: TGTGCCAGCAGTTACGGCGTAGGGCTCGGTGAGCAGTATTTC.

Comments on this clonotype: Germline and junction disagree at one end, which may indicate a read error. The V and J genes are TRBV12-3 or TRBV12-4 and TRBJ1-5; D gene uncertain. The CDR3 totals 17 residues. This CDR3 is CASSEATWPAGNQPQHF. The DNA of the CDR3 is TGTGCTAGCAGTGAGGCAACATGGCCGGCGGGCAATCAGCCCCAGCATTTT.